In its sample, the clone carrying this T cell receptor (beta chain) was seen many times. The antigen remains unidentified. This record belongs to a study of T cells in Graves' hyperthyroidism and ophthalmopathy. Study outcomes and limitations: Blood also carried most thyroid clonotypes expanded above 0.001.

Lactation, pregnancy, other autoimmune disease or uncontrolled infection led to exclusion of patients. The length of the CDR3 is 13 residues. The germline V and J ends were trimmed by 2 bases and 5 bases, with 10 bases remaining between them. CDR1 is SGHTS and CDR2 is YDEGEE in the germline V gene. Researchers amplified the TCR beta CDR3 regions from RNA transcripts. HTBI primers were employed in a first-round RT-PCR of the TCR CDR3. MiXCR was run by TCRdb on the multiplex PCR reads, yielding one entry per CDR3 protein. The sample includes a few hundred thousand distinct CDR3 sequences, 46% of them seen just once.

The V call is TRBV5-8, the J call TRBJ2-5, with D perhaps being TRBD1 or TRBD2 (5 bases each). Sequencing used peripheral blood or thyroid tissue (not recorded which). The TCR sequence derives from a woman aged 18-29 years with Graves' hyperthyroidism. The DNA for the CDR3 is TGTGCCAGCAGCTTCCTAGGGGAGGAGACCCAGTACTTC. Protein product: CASSFLGEETQYF.